A selection of T cell receptor beta chains follows, all from one sample in a study of chemoradiotherapy in HPV16-positive cancers. Sequencing used immunoSEQ multiplex PCR; TCRdb keeps in-frame clones, though not all of them. Of more than 20,000 clones detected, roughly 92% appear once; the ten largest clones hold under 20%. The sequencing used blood, collected from a patient who underwent chemoradiotherapy. All receptors come from a human donor with HPV-associated anogenital cancer. The CDR3 runs from the conserved cysteine through the conserved F or W. D genes are given only for firm matches. Size is stated for part of the rows, as once, few or many counts, or as a class when the clone is expanded.

v_call,d_call,clone_size,j_call,cdr3_nt,cdr3_aa
TRBV6-5,.,.,TRBJ1-1,TGTGCCAGCAGACGCCAGGTGATCGGCACTGAAGCTTTCTTT,CASRRQVIGTEAFF
TRBV9,.,once,TRBJ2-6,TGTGCCAGCAGCGTAGGGGGGGCAGGGGCTGGGGCCAACGTCCTGACTTTC,CASSVGGAGAGANVLTF
TRBV15,.,.,TRBJ2-3,TGTGCCACCAGCAGAGATATAGTTAGCACAGATACGCAGTATTTT,CATSRDIVSTDTQYF
TRBV4-2,TRBD1,.,TRBJ2-7,TGTGCCAGCAGCCAGGTTCCAGGACAGGGCTACGAGCAGTACTTC,CASSQVPGQGYEQYF
TRBV19,TRBD2,once,TRBJ2-5,TGTGCCAGTAGGACAACTAGCGGAAATCAAGAGACCCAGTACTTC,CASRTTSGNQETQYF
TRBV4-3,TRBD1,.,TRBJ1-2,TGCGCCAGCAGCCCCCTGGGGACAGGGGACTATGGCTACACCTTC,CASSPLGTGDYGYTF
TRBV7-2,TRBD2,.,TRBJ2-5,TGTGCCAGCAGCTTTAGAGTGGGGGGGTTTCGAGAGACCCAGTACTTC,CASSFRVGGFRETQYF
TRBV16,TRBD2,.,TRBJ2-3,TGTGCCAGCAGCCAATATGTCCTAGCGGGATTGGGCAGGACAGATACGCAGTATTTT,CASSQYVLAGLGRTDTQYF
TRBV7-9,TRBD2,.,TRBJ2-3,TGTGCCAGCAGCTTAGGACTAGCGGGGAACACAGATACGCAGTATTTT,CASSLGLAGNTDTQYF
TRBV28,TRBD2,.,TRBJ2-3,TGTGCCAGCAGCACCAGTAGCGGGGGTACAGATACGCAGTATTTT,CASSTSSGGTDTQYF
TRBV4-2,TRBD1,.,TRBJ1-3,TGTGCCAGCAGCCCACAGGGGGCTTATGGAAACACCATATATTTT,CASSPQGAYGNTIYF
TRBV7-2,TRBD1,.,TRBJ1-2,TGTGCCAGCAGCTTAGCCAGGACAGGGGAGAGGGGTGGCTACACCTTC,CASSLARTGERGGYTF
TRBV19,.,.,TRBJ1-2,TGTGCCAGTAGCCTCAACTTAGGGGCAGGGTACTATGGCTACACCTTC,CASSLNLGAGYYGYTF
TRBV11-3,TRBD1,.,TRBJ2-3,TGTGCCAGCAGCACCCGACAGGGAATAGCAGATACGCAGTATTTT,CASSTRQGIADTQYF
TRBV5-5,.,once,TRBJ1-1,TGTGCCAGCAGCTTGGGCGCAGGGACGAACACTGAAGCTTTCTTT,CASSLGAGTNTEAFF
TRBV11-1,.,.,TRBJ2-7,TGTGCCAGCAGCACCTCCTCGGTCTACGAGCAGTACTTC,CASSTSSVYEQYF
TRBV6-6,TRBD1,.,TRBJ2-1,TGTGCCAGCAGGACAGGGAGTAATGAGCAGTTCTTC,CASRTGSNEQFF
TRBV2,.,.,TRBJ1-5,TGTGCCAGCAGTCTCGGTTACAATCAGCCCCAGCATTTT,CASSLGYNQPQHF
TRBV27,.,.,TRBJ1-2,TGTGCCAGCAGTTTATTGGGAACCGGTTATGGCTACACCTTC,CASSLLGTGYGYTF
TRBV11-2,.,.,TRBJ2-5,TGTGCCAGCAGCCAACTTAGCTCTGGGGAGACCCAGTACTTC,CASSQLSSGETQYF
TRBV5-6,TRBD1,.,TRBJ1-2,TGTGCCAGCAGCAAGAAGGGGGCTGGTGGCTACACCTTC,CASSKKGAGGYTF
TRBV14,.,.,TRBJ1-4,TGTGCCAGCAGCCAAGATCGGGGGTGGGCAACTAATGAAAAACTGTTTTTT,CASSQDRGWATNEKLFF
TRBV5-6,TRBD2,.,TRBJ2-5,TGTGCCAGCAGCTTATGGTTGACTAGCGGGAGTACGGTAGGGGAGCAGTACTTC,CASSLWLTSGSTVGEQYF
TRBV19,.,.,TRBJ1-4,TGTGCCAGTAAACTCCTCAGAAATAATGAAAAACTGTTTTTT,CASKLLRNNEKLFF
TRBV7-2,.,.,TRBJ1-2,TGTGCCAGCAGCTTAGCTACGTTCTATGGCTACACCTTC,CASSLATFYGYTF
TRBV29-1,.,.,TRBJ1-1,TGCAGCGTTGGGTACGGCACTGAAGCTTTCTTT,CSVGYGTEAFF
TRBV5-1,.,.,TRBJ2-3,TGCGCCAGCAGGGTGACAGATACGCAGTATTTT,CASRVTDTQYF
TRBV7-9,.,.,TRBJ2-1,TGTGCCAGCAGCTTAGCGCAACAATACTACAATGAGCAGTTCTTC,CASSLAQQYYNEQFF
TRBV19,TRBD1,.,TRBJ1-1,TGTGCCAGTAGAGAGACAGGGGGTAGGACTGAAGCTTTCTTT,CASRETGGRTEAFF
TRBV4-3,TRBD1,once,TRBJ1-3,TGCGCCAGCAGCAACTACGCGACAGGGGTCTCTGGAAACACCATATATTTT,CASSNYATGVSGNTIYF
TRBV27,TRBD1,.,TRBJ2-2,TGTGCCAGCAGTCTAAGTCGGACAGGGACCGGGGAGCTGTTTTTT,CASSLSRTGTGELFF
TRBV5-5,.,.,TRBJ1-5,TGTGCCAGCAGCTTAGGGACCAGCAATCAGCCCCAGCATTTT,CASSLGTSNQPQHF
TRBV27,.,.,TRBJ2-3,TGTGCCAGCAGTCCAGGCAGTGGGCGGGGCGGAGGGCTCACAGATACGCAGTATTTT,CASSPGSGRGGGLTDTQYF
TRBV6-5,.,.,TRBJ2-5,TGTGCCAGCAGTAGGAGGGGGGGGGCACAAGAGACCCAGTACTTC,CASSRRGGAQETQYF
TRBV19,.,.,TRBJ2-2,TGTGCCAGTAGTATGGGCCTCCCCGGGGAGCTGTTTTTT,CASSMGLPGELFF
TRBV6-4,.,.,TRBJ2-3,TGTGCCAGCAGTGACTCTAGGGCAGATACGCAGTATTTT,CASSDSRADTQYF
TRBV4-3,TRBD2,.,TRBJ2-1,TGCGCCAGCAGCCAAGCTGATGCGGGGGGGCCACGGAATGAGCAGTTCTTC,CASSQADAGGPRNEQFF
TRBV4-1,.,.,TRBJ2-1,TGCGCCAGCAGCCAAGCATTTTCCTACAATGAGCAGTTCTTC,CASSQAFSYNEQFF
TRBV19,.,.,TRBJ1-4,TGTGCCAGTAGTCAGGTCAGGGCAACTAATGAAAAACTGTTTTTT,CASSQVRATNEKLFF
TRBV5-1,.,once,TRBJ1-1,TGCGCCAGCAGGTTTGAAGGGAGGGGCACTGAAGCTTTCTTT,CASRFEGRGTEAFF
TRBV15,.,.,TRBJ2-7,TGTGCCACCAGCAGATCGGGTCAGGACGAGCAGTACTTC,CATSRSGQDEQYF
TRBV2,.,.,TRBJ1-2,TGTGCCAGCAGTCAGGGGTATGGCTACACCTTC,CASSQGYGYTF
TRBV15,.,.,TRBJ2-2,TGTGCCACCAGCAGAGATCGCGAGGGAGGGGGCACCGGGGAGCTGTTTTTT,CATSRDREGGGTGELFF
TRBV19,.,once,TRBJ1-5,TGTGCCAGTAGTATTACTCCTTATAGCAATCAGCCCCAGCATTTT,CASSITPYSNQPQHF
TRBV27,.,.,TRBJ2-1,TGTGCCAGCAGCGACGGGCCCCCCAATGAGCAGTTCTTC,CASSDGPPNEQFF
TRBV6-1,.,.,TRBJ1-3,TGTGCCAGCAGTGGAGTTCGGGGGGGACTCAACTCTGGAAACACCATATATTTT,CASSGVRGGLNSGNTIYF
TRBV4-2,.,.,TRBJ1-2,TGTGCCAGCAGCCAAGATATAGGGCTCTCTAACTATGGCTACACCTTC,CASSQDIGLSNYGYTF
TRBV15,TRBD1,once,TRBJ2-2,TGTGCCACCAGCCGAGATGGGACAGGAACTCAAGACGGGGAGCTGTTTTTT,CATSRDGTGTQDGELFF
TRBV7-9,.,.,TRBJ2-7,TGTGCCAGCAGCTCCAAGACCCCCGGAGGCTACGAGCAGTACTTC,CASSSKTPGGYEQYF
TRBV6-1,.,.,TRBJ2-3,TGTGCCAGCAGTCTTCGGACAGCGCCCCAGTATTTT,CASSLRTAPQYF
TRBV5-8,TRBD2,.,TRBJ2-5,TGTGCCAGCAGCCTCGGGCGGCTAGCGGGAGAGACCCAGTACTTC,CASSLGRLAGETQYF
TRBV10-2,.,.,TRBJ2-5,TGCGCCAGCAGGGAGGACAGAAGTTTTGAGACCCAGTACTTC,CASREDRSFETQYF